The present T cell receptor (beta chain) was sequenced within a study of blood T cell repertoires in COVID-19. At the level of the study: Nucleic acid was either cDNA or gDNA, and it came from T cells, B-cell-depleted T cells, or PBMCs.

The germline V gene encodes CDR1 MDHEN and CDR2 SYDVKM. The CDR3 runs to 14 residues. V was pared by 4 bases and J by 2 bases, with 12 bases between. Data came from immunoSEQ multiplex PCR; TCRdb stores just in-frame clones and leaves some out. Found here are around 310,000 clones, around 87% of them singletons; the top ten hold about 1%. This sequence was found in a woman between 40 and 50 years old with COVID-19, enrolled during active disease. The chain employs TRBV28 and TRBJ2-7, with D unclear. Source material: peripheral blood. The CDR3, as DNA: TGTGCCAGCAGTTCCGTACTACCGGCCTACGAGCAGTACTTC. Amino acid sequence: CASSSVLPAYEQYF.